One TCR beta chain is described in this entry. Antigen specificity is unknown. The V gene lost 7 bases and the J gene lost 9 bases, with 22 bases spanning the gap. The CDR3 length is 15 residues. Germline-derived CDR1 and CDR2 are MNHEY and SVGAGI. These data are taken from a study of CD8 T cells in ankylosing spondylitis. Study-level results: In ankylosing spondylitis blood, a motif of roughly eight highly homologous TCR beta variants appeared characteristic.

MiXCR, run by TCRdb on the 5' RACE reads, gives a single entry per CDR3 protein. This table holds around 450,000 distinct CDR3 sequences, roughly a quarter found once. This TCR derives from a male donor with ankylosing spondylitis. V is TRBV6-5 and J is TRBJ1-5, with D perhaps matching TRBD1 (5 bases). The sample comprised blood, either unsorted or a sorted T cell fraction (not recorded which). The CDR3 protein is CASTSDGASGGPQHF. The CDR3, as DNA: TGTGCCAGCACTTCAGACGGGGCGTCCGGGGGGCCCCAGCATTTT.